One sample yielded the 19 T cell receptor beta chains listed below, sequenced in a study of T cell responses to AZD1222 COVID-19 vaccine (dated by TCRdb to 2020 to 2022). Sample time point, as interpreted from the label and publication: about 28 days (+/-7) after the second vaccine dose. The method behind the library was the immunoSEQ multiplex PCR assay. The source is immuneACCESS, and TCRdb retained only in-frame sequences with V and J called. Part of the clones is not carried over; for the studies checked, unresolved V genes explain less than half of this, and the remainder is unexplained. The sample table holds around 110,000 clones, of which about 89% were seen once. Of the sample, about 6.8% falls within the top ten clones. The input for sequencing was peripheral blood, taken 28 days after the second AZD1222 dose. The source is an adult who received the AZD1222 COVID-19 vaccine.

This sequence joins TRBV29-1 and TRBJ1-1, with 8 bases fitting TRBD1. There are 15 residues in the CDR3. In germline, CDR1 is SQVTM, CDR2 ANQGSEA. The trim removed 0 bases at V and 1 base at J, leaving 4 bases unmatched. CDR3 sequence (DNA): TGCAGCGTTGAAGATCCTGACAGGGGGAACACTGAAGCTTTCTTT. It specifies CSVEDPDRGNTEAFF. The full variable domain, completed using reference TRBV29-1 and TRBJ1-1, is SAVISQKPSRDICQRGTSLTIQCQVDSQVTMMFWYRQQPGQSLTLIATANQGSEATYESGFVIDKFPISRPNLTFSTLTVSNMSPEDSSIYLCSVEDPDRGNTEAFFGQGTRLTVV.

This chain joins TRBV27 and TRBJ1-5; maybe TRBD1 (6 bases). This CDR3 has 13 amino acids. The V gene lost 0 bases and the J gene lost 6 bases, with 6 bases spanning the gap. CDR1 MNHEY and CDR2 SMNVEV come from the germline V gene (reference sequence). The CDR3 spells CASSLSGGQPQHF. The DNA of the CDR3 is TGTGCCAGCAGTTTATCAGGGGGTCAGCCCCAGCATTTT.

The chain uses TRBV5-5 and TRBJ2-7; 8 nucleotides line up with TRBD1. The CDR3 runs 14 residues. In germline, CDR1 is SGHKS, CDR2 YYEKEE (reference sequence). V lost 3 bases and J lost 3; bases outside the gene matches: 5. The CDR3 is CASSWGTGVYEQYF. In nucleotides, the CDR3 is TGTGCCAGCAGCTGGGGGACAGGCGTCTACGAGCAGTACTTC.

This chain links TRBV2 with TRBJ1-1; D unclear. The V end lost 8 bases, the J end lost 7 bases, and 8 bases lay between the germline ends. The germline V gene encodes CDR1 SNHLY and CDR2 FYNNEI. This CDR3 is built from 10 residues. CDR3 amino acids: CASVDIEAFF. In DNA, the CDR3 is TGTGCCAGCGTGGATATTGAAGCTTTCTTT. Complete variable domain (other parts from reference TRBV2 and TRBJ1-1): EPEVTQTPSHQVTQMGQEVILRCVPISNHLYFYWYRQILGQKVEFLVSFYNNEISEKSEIFDDQFSVERPDGSNFTLKIRSTKLEDSAMYFCASVDIEAFFGQGTRLTVV.

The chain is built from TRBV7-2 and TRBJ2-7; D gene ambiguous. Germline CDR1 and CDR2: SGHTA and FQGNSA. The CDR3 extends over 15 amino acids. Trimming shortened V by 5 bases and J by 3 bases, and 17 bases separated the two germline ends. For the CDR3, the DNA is TGTGCCAGCAGCCCCCAAGGTGGCGGTTTCTACGAGCAGTACTTC. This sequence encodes CASSPQGGGFYEQYF.

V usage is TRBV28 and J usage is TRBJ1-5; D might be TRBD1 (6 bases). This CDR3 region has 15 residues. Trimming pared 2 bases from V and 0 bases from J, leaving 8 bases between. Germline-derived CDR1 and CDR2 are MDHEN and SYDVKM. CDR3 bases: TGTGCCAGCAGTTTAGACAGGTCTAGCAATCAGCCCCAGCATTTT. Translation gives CASSLDRSSNQPQHF.

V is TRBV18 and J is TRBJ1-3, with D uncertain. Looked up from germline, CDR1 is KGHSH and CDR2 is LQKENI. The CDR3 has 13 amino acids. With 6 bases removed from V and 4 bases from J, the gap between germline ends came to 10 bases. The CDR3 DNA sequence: TGTGCCAGCTCGTCAGGTCTGGGAAACACCATATATTTT. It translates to CASSSGLGNTIYF.

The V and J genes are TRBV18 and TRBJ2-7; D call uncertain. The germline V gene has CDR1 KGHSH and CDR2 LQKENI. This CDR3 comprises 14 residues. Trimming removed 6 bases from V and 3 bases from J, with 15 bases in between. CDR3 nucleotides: TGTGCCAGCTCCCCCTCATCCCGGAACTACGAGCAGTACTTC. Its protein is CASSPSSRNYEQYF. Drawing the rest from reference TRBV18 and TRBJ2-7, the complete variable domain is NAGVMQNPRHLVRRRGQEARLRCSPMKGHSHVYWYRQLPEEGLKFMVYLQKENIIDESGMPKERFSAEFPKEGPSILRIQQVVRGDSAAYFCASSPSSRNYEQYFGPGTRLTVT.

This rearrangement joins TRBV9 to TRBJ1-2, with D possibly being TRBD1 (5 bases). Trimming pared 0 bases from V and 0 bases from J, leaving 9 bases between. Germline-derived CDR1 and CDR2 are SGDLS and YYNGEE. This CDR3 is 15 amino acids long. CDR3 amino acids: CASSVGGVPNYGYTF. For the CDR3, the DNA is TGTGCCAGCAGCGTAGGAGGGGTACCTAACTATGGCTACACCTTC. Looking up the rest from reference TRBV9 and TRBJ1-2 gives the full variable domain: DSGVTQTPKHLITATGQRVTLRCSPRSGDLSVYWYQQSLDQGLQFLIQYYNGEERAKGNILERFSAQQFPDLHSELNLSSLELGDSALYFCASSVGGVPNYGYTFGSGTRLTVV.

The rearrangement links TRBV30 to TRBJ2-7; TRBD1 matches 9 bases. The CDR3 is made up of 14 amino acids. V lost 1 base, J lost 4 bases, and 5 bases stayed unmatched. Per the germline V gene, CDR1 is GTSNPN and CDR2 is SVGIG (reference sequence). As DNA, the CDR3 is TGTGCCTGGAGTGCCCCGGGACAGGGTTACGAGCAGTACTTC. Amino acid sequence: CAWSAPGQGYEQYF.

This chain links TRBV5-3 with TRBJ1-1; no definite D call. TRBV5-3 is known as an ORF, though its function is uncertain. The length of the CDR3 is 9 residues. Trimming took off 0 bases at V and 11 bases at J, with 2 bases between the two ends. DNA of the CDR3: TGTGCCAGAAGCTTGGGCGCTTTCTTT. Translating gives CARSLGAFF.

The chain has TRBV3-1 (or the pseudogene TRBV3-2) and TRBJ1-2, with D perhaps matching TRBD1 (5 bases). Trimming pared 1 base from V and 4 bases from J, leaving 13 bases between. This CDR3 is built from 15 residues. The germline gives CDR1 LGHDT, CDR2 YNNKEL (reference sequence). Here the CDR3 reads CASSQGKVGTYGYTF. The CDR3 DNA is TGTGCCAGCAGCCAAGGGAAAGTCGGGACCTATGGCTACACCTTC.

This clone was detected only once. This CDR3 reads CASSHLTSGTGKETQYF. CDR3 in DNA: TGTGCCAGCAGTCACCTGACTTCCGGGACAGGGAAAGAGACCCAGTACTTC. This sequence joins TRBV28 and TRBJ2-5; the match to TRBD1 covers 9 bases. From germline, CDR1 is MDHEN and CDR2 SYDVKM. Trimming took 5 bases from V and 3 from J; bases not matched to a gene: 13. This CDR3 has 17 residues.

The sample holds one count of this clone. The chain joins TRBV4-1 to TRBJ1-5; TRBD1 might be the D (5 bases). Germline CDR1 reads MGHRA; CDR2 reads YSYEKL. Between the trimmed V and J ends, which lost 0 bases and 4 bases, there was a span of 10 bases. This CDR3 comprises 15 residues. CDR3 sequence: CASSQEGGRNQPQHF. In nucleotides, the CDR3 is TGCGCCAGCAGCCAAGAGGGGGGACGGAATCAGCCCCAGCATTTT.

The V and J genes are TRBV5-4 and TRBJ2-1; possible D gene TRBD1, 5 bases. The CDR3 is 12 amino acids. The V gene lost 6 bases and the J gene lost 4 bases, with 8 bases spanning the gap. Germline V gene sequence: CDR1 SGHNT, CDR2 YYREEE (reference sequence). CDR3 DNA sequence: TGTGCCAGCACAGGGAATTACAATGAGCAGTTCTTC. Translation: CASTGNYNEQFF.

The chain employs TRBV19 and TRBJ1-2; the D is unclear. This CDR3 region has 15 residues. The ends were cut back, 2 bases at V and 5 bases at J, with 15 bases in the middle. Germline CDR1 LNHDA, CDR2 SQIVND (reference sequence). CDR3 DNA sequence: TGTGCCAGTAGTATACGACACCCGACCCTGTATGGCTACACCTTC. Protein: CASSIRHPTLYGYTF.

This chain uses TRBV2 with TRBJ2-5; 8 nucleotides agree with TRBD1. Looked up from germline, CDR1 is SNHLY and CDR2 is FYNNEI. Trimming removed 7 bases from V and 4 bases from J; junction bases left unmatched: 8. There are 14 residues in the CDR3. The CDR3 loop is CASKQTGGRETQYF. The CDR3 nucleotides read TGTGCCAGCAAACAAACAGGGGGGAGAGAGACCCAGTACTTC.

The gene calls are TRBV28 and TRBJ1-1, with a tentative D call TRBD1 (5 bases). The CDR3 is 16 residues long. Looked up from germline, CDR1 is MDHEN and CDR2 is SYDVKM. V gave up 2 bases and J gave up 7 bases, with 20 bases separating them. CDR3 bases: TGTGCCAGCAGTTTAAGGGCAGGGCGACTTTTTGTTGAAGCTTTCTTT. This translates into CASSLRAGRLFVEAFF.

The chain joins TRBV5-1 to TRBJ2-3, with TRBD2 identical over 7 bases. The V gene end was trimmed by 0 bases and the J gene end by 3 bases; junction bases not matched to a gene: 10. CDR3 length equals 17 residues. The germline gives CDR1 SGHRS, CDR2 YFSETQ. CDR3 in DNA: TGCGCCAGCAGCTTGGGACCGGCAGCGGGACTTACAGATACGCAGTATTTT. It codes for CASSLGPAAGLTDTQYF.